Below are 23 T cell receptor beta chains sequenced from a single sample in a study of cytomegalovirus exposure and HLA in healthy donors. PCR used 60 Vbeta primers and 13 Jbeta primers. TCRdb's copy holds only in-frame clones and misses some; the assay was immunoSEQ multiplex PCR. The sample contains roughly 71,000 clones, approximately 78% of which appear only once. The sequenced sample consisted of PBMCs. These receptors all come from a girl aged 5 to 17 in good health and CMV-seropositive.

This rearrangement joins TRBV4-2 to TRBJ2-7; possibly TRBD1 for D (6 bases). The germline CDR1 and CDR2 sequences are LGHNA and YNFKEQ. With 3 bases removed from V and 1 base from J, the gap between germline ends came to 13 bases. The CDR3 totals 15 residues. The CDR3: CASSQRDIASYEQYF. DNA for the CDR3: TGTGCCAGCAGCCAGAGGGACATCGCTTCCTACGAGCAGTACTTC.

The V call is TRBV2, the J call TRBJ2-5, with 8 bases identical to TRBD1. Germline V gene lookup returns CDR1 SNHLY and CDR2 FYNNEI. The CDR3 extends over 13 amino acids. J was trimmed by 4 bases and V by 8 bases; bases with no gene match: 6. The CDR3 DNA is TGTGCCAGCGCCAGGGGGCTCGGAGAGACCCAGTACTTC. Its translation is CASARGLGETQYF.

This clone was observed a handful of times. This chain uses TRBV4-3 with TRBJ2-1, with 8 bases lining up with TRBD2. V lost 3 bases and J lost 5; bases outside the gene matches: 6. Germline V gives CDR1 LGHNA, CDR2 YSLEER. This CDR3 has 15 residues. The CDR3 region has the DNA TGCGCCAGCAGCCACAATCTAGCGGGCGACAATGAGCAGTTCTTC. Translated, it gives CASSHNLAGDNEQFF.

V and J are TRBV11-2 and TRBJ2-7; 7 positions match TRBD1. The CDR3 loop spans 14 amino acids. Per germline, CDR1 SGHAT and CDR2 FQNNGV. Trimming removed 1 base from V and 3 bases from J; junction bases left unmatched: 3. The CDR3 loop is CASSLGTGYYEQYF. The DNA for the CDR3 is TGTGCCAGCAGCTTAGGGACAGGCTACTACGAGCAGTACTTC.

The J gene is TRBJ2-6, the V gene TRBV6-1; tentatively, D is TRBD1 (5 bases). The CDR3 runs to 15 residues. Germline CDR1 reads MNHNS; CDR2 reads SASEGT. V shed 0 bases and J shed 3 bases, with 6 bases lying between them. The CDR3, as DNA: TGTGCCAGCAGTGAAGCGCAGGGTGGGGCCAACGTCCTGACTTTC. Its translation: CASSEAQGGANVLTF.

J is TRBJ1-2 and V is TRBV2; D unclear. Germline CDR1 SNHLY, CDR2 FYNNEI. The CDR3 extends over 12 amino acids. V was clipped by 4 bases and J by 4 bases, with 7 bases between them. CDR3 sequence (DNA): TGTGCCAGCAGTGCGAGTTTCTATGGCTACACCTTC. It codes for CASSASFYGYTF.

The rearrangement uses TRBV7-6 and TRBJ2-6; 10 bases are shared with TRBD1. V dropped 3 bases and J dropped 0; count of bases not matched to a gene: 8. From germline, CDR1 is SGHVS and CDR2 FNYEAQ. The CDR3 runs 19 residues. The CDR3 DNA follows: TGTGCCAGCAGCTTTGACAGGGGGCTACGTCCCTCTGGGGCCAACGTCCTGACTTTC. Its translation is CASSFDRGLRPSGANVLTF.

In regard to this clone: This sample includes further DNA sequences coding for the same CDR3. The chain links TRBV4-3 to TRBJ2-7; D might be TRBD1 (5 bases). This CDR3 has 13 amino acids. V shed 0 bases and J shed 2 bases, with 5 bases lying between them. Germline values: CDR1 LGHNA, CDR2 YSLEER. The DNA for the CDR3 is TGCGCCAGCAGCCAAGACAGGGCCTACGAGCAGTACTTC. It encodes CASSQDRAYEQYF.

The CDR3 DNA reads as TGTGCCTGGAGTGTACTTGTTATAGGGGGTTGGGAAAAACTGTTTTTT. Residues: CAWSVLVIGGWEKLFF. The chain carries TRBV30 and TRBJ1-4; maybe TRBD1 (6 bases). The CDR3 is made up of 16 amino acids. Trimming shortened V by 0 bases and J by 8 bases, and 19 bases separated the two germline ends. CDR1 GTSNPN and CDR2 SVGIG come from the germline V gene (reference sequence).

This rearrangement joins TRBV10-3 to TRBJ2-5; 15 bases line up with TRBD2. CDR3 size: 15 residues. Trimming cost V 7 bases and J 5 bases; bases outside gene matches: 5. CDR1 and CDR2 from the germline V gene are ENHRY and SYGVKD. CDR3: CAITGLAGGPETQYF. The CDR3 region has the DNA TGTGCCATCACCGGACTAGCGGGAGGGCCGGAGACCCAGTACTTC.

V gene TRBV19 combines with J gene TRBJ1-2; no firm D call. Germline V gene sequence: CDR1 LNHDA, CDR2 SQIVND (reference sequence). V was pared by 6 bases and J by 5 bases, with 13 bases between. The CDR3 has 13 amino acids. The CDR3 DNA reads as TGTGCCAGTAGGACGACTTGGCTTTATGGCTACACCTTC. This codes for CASRTTWLYGYTF.

V is TRBV6-5 and J is TRBJ2-3; no definite D call. Germline V gives CDR1 MNHEY, CDR2 SVGAGI. This CDR3 contains 11 residues. Trimming stripped 6 bases from V and 3 bases from J, with 4 bases between. This CDR3 is CASSTTDTQYF. Written as DNA, the CDR3 is TGTGCCAGCAGCACTACAGATACGCAGTATTTT.

This chain uses TRBV19 with TRBJ2-5; the D gene is possibly TRBD2 (5 bases). This CDR3 spans 12 amino acids. CDR1 LNHDA and CDR2 SQIVND come from the germline V gene (reference sequence). The ends were cut back, 6 bases at V and 7 bases at J, with 12 bases in the middle. Here the CDR3 DNA reads TGTGCCAGTAGCTTGACTGAGGGGACCCAGTACTTC. Translation gives CASSLTEGTQYF.

This CDR3 is CASSLTGNADTQYF. CDR3 DNA: TGTGCCAGCAGTCTGACAGGGAACGCAGATACGCAGTATTTT. The chain links TRBV6-5 to TRBJ2-3, with 7 nucleotides matching TRBD1. V lost 5 bases and J lost 4; bases outside the gene matches: 6. The V gene's germline CDR1 is MNHEY and CDR2 SVGAGI. The CDR3 runs to 14 residues.

The CDR3 DNA follows: TGTGCCAGCAGCCAAGATTACAGACGACGACGCGCCTACGAGCAGTACTTC. Translating it yields CASSQDYRRRRAYEQYF. The chain couples TRBV4-2 to TRBJ2-7, with unresolved D. V dropped 0 bases and J dropped 2 bases, with 17 bases sitting between them. The CDR3 is 17 amino acids. The germline V gene encodes CDR1 LGHNA and CDR2 YNFKEQ.

The chain is built from TRBV2 and TRBJ2-7; 7 bases agree with TRBD2. This CDR3 is built from 14 residues. Per germline, CDR1 SNHLY and CDR2 FYNNEI. V gave up 3 bases and J gave up 6 bases; unmatched junction bases: 8. DNA for the CDR3: TGTGCCAGCAGTGATAAAGGCTGGGGGGGCGAGCAGTACTTC. It codes for CASSDKGWGGEQYF.

This clone was recorded only once. This chain links TRBV4-3 with TRBJ2-1; 11 bases line up with TRBD2. V lost 1 base and J lost 15; bases outside the gene matches: 17. Looked up from germline, CDR1 is LGHNA and CDR2 is YSLEER. The CDR3 covers 17 residues. The CDR3 reads CASSQVGLAGGGGVRFF. CDR3 coding DNA: TGCGCCAGCAGCCAAGTGGGTCTAGCGGGAGGAGGAGGAGTTCGGTTCTTC.

The rearrangement joins TRBV6-6 to TRBJ1-6; D not certain. The CDR3 length is 14 residues. V was cut by 4 bases and J by 4 bases, with 8 bases left in between. Per germline, CDR1 MNHNY and CDR2 SVGAGI (reference sequence). The CDR3 is CASSSLGYNSPLHF. The DNA for the CDR3 is TGTGCCAGCAGTTCACTCGGTTATAATTCACCCCTCCACTTT.

V is TRBV6-5 and J is TRBJ2-7, with 8 bases lining up with TRBD2. Germline assignment: CDR1 MNHEY and CDR2 SVGAGI. CDR3 length equals 14 residues. Trimming took 5 bases from V and 1 from J; bases not matched to a gene: 4. The CDR3 protein is CASSPSGPSYEQYF. CDR3 bases: TGTGCCAGCAGTCCTAGCGGGCCTTCCTACGAGCAGTACTTC.

This chain links TRBV27 with TRBJ1-1; D call uncertain. The V end lost 3 bases, the J end lost 3 bases, and 8 bases lay between the germline ends. This CDR3 has 13 residues. The germline V gene encodes CDR1 MNHEY and CDR2 SMNVEV (reference sequence). CDR3 amino acids: CASSFVEDTEAFF. The CDR3 bases are TGTGCCAGCAGTTTTGTAGAGGACACTGAAGCTTTCTTT.

The chain is built from TRBV6-5 and TRBJ1-2, with a tentative D call TRBD1 (6 bases). Trimming left V 6 bases short and J 2 bases short, with 16 bases between. Germline assignment: CDR1 MNHEY and CDR2 SVGAGI. This CDR3 region has 15 residues. The CDR3 DNA reads TGTGCCAGCAGGCCACCGGGACACCTGAACTATGGCTACACCTTC. Encoded protein: CASRPPGHLNYGYTF.

This chain uses TRBV28 with TRBJ1-1; tentative D call: TRBD1 (6 bases). Germline CDR1 is MDHEN and CDR2 is SYDVKM. V was cut by 5 bases and J by 6 bases, with 10 bases left in between. CDR3 length: 12 residues. The CDR3 loop is CASSPSGAEAFF. CDR3 nucleotides: TGTGCCAGCAGTCCTTCAGGGGCTGAAGCTTTCTTT.

This clone was seen only once. The chain links TRBV7-6 to TRBJ2-2; D is uncertain. The CDR3 loop spans 17 amino acids. The germline V gene encodes CDR1 SGHVS and CDR2 FNYEAQ. V dropped 4 bases and J dropped 5 bases, with 20 bases sitting between them. Written as DNA, the CDR3 is TGTGCCAGCAGCTCAATCGAACCTACCCCGTTTACCGGGGAGCTGTTTTTT. As protein: CASSSIEPTPFTGELFF.